This T cell receptor beta chain appears in the sequencing data of a study of T-cell memory formation after mild COVID-19. The CDR3 covers 13 residues. Between the trimmed V and J ends, which lost 7 bases and 0 bases, there was a span of 9 bases. Germline CDR1 SGHAT, CDR2 FQNNGV. TCRdb re-called the 5' RACE reads with MiXCR, one entry per CDR3 protein. This sample has around 320,000 distinct CDR3 sequences; 25% to 30% occur once, and the top ten carry 13%. The TCR was taken from an adult woman who had mild COVID-19 (a few samples of this study predate the infection). Cell type and time point are not known. Input material: PBMCs or a T cell subset sorted from them (not recorded which). The chain joins TRBV11-2 to TRBJ1-1; D perhaps matches TRBD1 (6 bases). The CDR3, as DNA: TGTGCCAGCACCCGGACAGTGAACACTGAAGCTTTCTTT. Protein product: CASTRTVNTEAFF.